The 28 T cell receptor beta chains below were found in one sample sequenced in a study of CD8 T cells in ankylosing spondylitis. Study-level findings and limits: Characteristic, it appeared, of ankylosing spondylitis blood was a TCR beta motif of fewer than 10 highly homologous variants.

The antigens these receptors bind are not known. A single record per CDR3 protein comes from TCRdb applying MiXCR to the 5' RACE reads. Of some 700,000 distinct CDR3 sequences in the sample, roughly 20% are singletons; the top ten hold around 19%. The specimen sequenced was blood, either unsorted or a sorted T cell fraction (not recorded which). The source of these receptors is a male donor with ankylosing spondylitis.

Only a few counts were recorded for this clonotype. The rearrangement joins TRBV5-6 to TRBJ2-7, with D uncertain. CDR3 length: 14 amino acids. The germline V and J ends were trimmed by 1 base and 0 bases, with 8 bases remaining between them. Per germline, CDR1 SGHDT and CDR2 YYEEEE. For the CDR3, the DNA is TGTGCCAGCAGCTTGTGGGATCCCTCCTACGAGCAGTACTTC. Translating it yields CASSLWDPSYEQYF.

This clonotype showed up just a few times. This chain connects TRBV29-1 to TRBJ2-1; the match to TRBD2 covers 9 bases. The J segment lost 7 bases and the V segment lost 6 bases, leaving 13 bases of the junction unmatched. Germline V gene data show CDR1 as SQVTM and CDR2 as ANQGSEA. This CDR3 is built from 15 residues. CDR3 sequence reads: CSVAGPAGGGNEQFF. The CDR3 DNA follows: TGCAGCGTGGCCGGCCCAGCGGGGGGTGGGAATGAGCAGTTCTTC.

The V call is TRBV12-3 or TRBV12-4, the J call TRBJ2-2; maybe TRBD1 (7 bases). With 7 bases removed from V and 5 bases from J, the gap between germline ends came to 23 bases. The CDR3 is made up of 17 amino acids. The CDR3, as DNA: TGTGCCAGCAATACGACAGGGCTCGGGGGTGTAACCGGGGAGCTGTTTTTT. It codes for CASNTTGLGGVTGELFF.

This clonotype appeared many times. This sequence joins TRBV29-1 and TRBJ2-7; D is undetermined. Trimming removed 4 bases at V and 0 bases at J, with 13 bases between. The V gene's germline CDR1 is SQVTM and CDR2 ANQGSEA. The CDR3 totals 14 residues. The CDR3 region is CSVGSTGHSYEQYF. In DNA, the CDR3 is TGCAGCGTTGGGAGCACGGGCCACTCCTACGAGCAGTACTTC.

Only a few counts were recorded for this clonotype. The V gene is TRBV19, the J gene TRBJ1-3, with TRBD1 as a possible D gene (5 bases). Germline V gene sequence: CDR1 LNHDA, CDR2 SQIVND (reference sequence). V dropped 4 bases and J dropped 3 bases, with 13 bases sitting between them. The CDR3 is made up of 15 amino acids. For the CDR3, the DNA is TGTGCCAGTAGTAAGGAGGGGCGGAGTGGAAACACCATATATTTT. It yields the protein CASSKEGRSGNTIYF. Variable domain in full (rest from reference TRBV19 and TRBJ1-3): DGGITQSPKYLFRKEGQNVTLSCEQNLNHDAMYWYRQDPGQGLRLIYYSQIVNDFQKGDIAEGYSVSREKKESFPLTVTSAQKNPTAFYLCASSKEGRSGNTIYFGEGSWLTVV.

The chain employs TRBV4-2 and TRBJ2-3, with D uncertain. This CDR3 is built from 15 residues. Trimming pared 0 bases from V and 3 bases from J, leaving 10 bases between. Germline V lookup: CDR1 LGHNA, CDR2 YNFKEQ. The CDR3 coding sequence is TGTGCCAGCAGCCAAGATGCAGGTACAACAGATACGCAGTATTTT. It encodes CASSQDAGTTDTQYF.

The DNA for the CDR3 is TGTGCCAGCAGCCTAGCAAATCCGGGACTAGCAACAGATACGCAGTATTTT. It encodes CASSLANPGLATDTQYF. V and J are TRBV6-1 and TRBJ2-3; 9 bases fit TRBD2. V was clipped by 6 bases and J by 3 bases; unmatched bases: 13. The CDR3 is 17 amino acids. Germline CDR1 reads MNHNS; CDR2 reads SASEGT.

The V call is TRBV6-1, the J call TRBJ2-7, with 7 bases aligning to TRBD1. J was trimmed by 7 bases and V by 6 bases; bases with no gene match: 18. CDR1 MNHNS and CDR2 SASEGT come from the germline V gene. The length of the CDR3 is 16 residues. Here the CDR3 reads CASSLTGADRALEQYF. The CDR3 coding sequence is TGTGCCAGCAGCCTTACAGGGGCGGACCGAGCCCTAGAGCAGTACTTC.

This chain joins TRBV7-8 and TRBJ2-1; D is undetermined. CDR1 and CDR2 from the germline V gene are SGHVS and FQNEAQ. This CDR3 region has 15 residues. Trimming stripped 2 bases from V and 1 base from J, with 9 bases between. In DNA form, the CDR3 reads TGTGCCAGCAGCTTACGTCTGGCTTCCTACAATGAGCAGTTCTTC. It is translated as CASSLRLASYNEQFF.

The genes are TRBV3-1 and TRBJ2-6; D is undetermined. Between the trimmed V and J ends, which lost 0 bases and 3 bases, there was a span of 3 bases. The germline V gene encodes CDR1 LGHDT and CDR2 YNNKEL (reference sequence). This CDR3 is 14 amino acids long. The CDR3 DNA reads as TGTGCCAGCAGCCAAGAATATGGGGCCAACGTCCTGACTTTC. This encodes CASSQEYGANVLTF.

This clonotype was recorded at least ten times. V gene TRBV29-1 combines with J gene TRBJ2-7, with 9 bases aligning to TRBD1. Germline CDR1 and CDR2: SQVTM and ANQGSEA. V was pared by 4 bases and J by 2 bases, with 6 bases of the junction left unmatched. The CDR3 is made up of 14 amino acids. The CDR3 here is CSVVPGTGTYEQYF. DNA of the CDR3: TGCAGCGTTGTTCCCGGGACAGGGACCTACGAGCAGTACTTC.

The chain couples TRBV2 to TRBJ2-3, with TRBD2 matching 7 bases. Looked up from germline, CDR1 is SNHLY and CDR2 is FYNNEI. V dropped 7 bases and J dropped 0; count of bases not matched to a gene: 7. CDR3 length equals 15 residues. The CDR3: CASTIAGQSTDTQYF. The CDR3 DNA is TGTGCCAGCACCATAGCGGGCCAGAGCACAGATACGCAGTATTTT.

This chain links TRBV10-3 with TRBJ2-3; D unclear. Deletions cut 2 bases from V and 2 bases from J, with 11 bases between. CDR3 length equals 15 residues. In germline, CDR1 is ENHRY, CDR2 SYGVKD. CDR3 in DNA: TGTGCCATCAGTGAGACCTTTGACAACACAGATACGCAGTATTTT. Protein product: CAISETFDNTDTQYF.

V usage is TRBV6-2 or TRBV6-3 and J usage is TRBJ2-7; 10 bases match TRBD1. With 6 bases clipped from V and 7 bases from J, the junction kept 9 bases outside the gene matches. There are 14 residues in the CDR3. Per the germline V gene, CDR1 is MNHEY and CDR2 is SVGEGT. CDR3 region: CASRPPGQGGEQYF. The CDR3 DNA reads TGTGCCAGCAGACCCCCCGGACAGGGGGGGGAGCAGTACTTC.

The chain combines TRBV11-1 with TRBJ1-1; tentatively, D is TRBD1 (5 bases). The CDR3 is made up of 14 amino acids. Trimming pared 5 bases from V and 6 bases from J, leaving 16 bases between. CDR1 is SGHAT and CDR2 is FQDESV in the germline V gene (reference sequence). For the CDR3, the DNA is TGTGCCAGCAGCATAATCGGGGGTAGGGCTGAAGCTTTCTTT. Translating gives CASSIIGGRAEAFF.

This clonotype was counted a few times. This chain uses TRBV18 with TRBJ2-7; D is unresolved. The CDR3 extends over 12 amino acids. V gave up 5 bases and J gave up 5 bases, with 10 bases separating them. CDR1 is KGHSH, CDR2 LQKENI, per germline. Here the CDR3 reads CASSVDVNEQYF. CDR3 coding DNA: TGTGCCAGCTCAGTGGACGTCAACGAGCAGTACTTC. The full variable domain, rest sourced from reference TRBV18 and TRBJ2-7, is NAGVMQNPRHLVRRRGQEARLRCSPMKGHSHVYWYRQLPEEGLKFMVYLQKENIIDESGMPKERFSAEFPKEGPSILRIQQVVRGDSAAYFCASSVDVNEQYFGPGTRLTVT.

V usage is TRBV19 and J usage is TRBJ2-7; possible D gene TRBD1, 5 bases. CDR3 size: 12 residues. The V and J ends lost 4 bases and 5 bases respectively, with 9 bases between them. The germline gives CDR1 LNHDA, CDR2 SQIVND (reference sequence). CDR3 amino acids: CASSTQGNEQYF. The CDR3 DNA sequence: TGTGCCAGTAGTACCCAGGGTAACGAGCAGTACTTC.

The chain joins TRBV29-1 to TRBJ1-5; 9 bases map to TRBD1. This CDR3 comprises 13 residues. The V gene's germline CDR1 is SQVTM and CDR2 ANQGSEA. The V and J ends lost 6 bases and 4 bases, in that order; junction bases with no gene match: 4. CDR3 nucleotides: TGCAGCGTAGGACAGGGGAAAAATCAGCCCCAGCATTTT. Amino acids: CSVGQGKNQPQHF.

This clonotype was counted a few times. The chain carries TRBV12-3 or TRBV12-4 and TRBJ2-7; 10 bases agree with TRBD1. This CDR3 comprises 14 residues. V lost 9 bases, J lost 4 bases, and 9 bases stayed unmatched. In DNA, the CDR3 is TGTGCCAGTCGGATCTCGGGACAGGGGTACGAGCAGTACTTC. Translation: CASRISGQGYEQYF.

Many counts were recorded for this clonotype. J is TRBJ2-3 and V is TRBV12-3 or TRBV12-4, with TRBD1 matching over 7 bases. The CDR3 is made up of 14 amino acids. V trimming: 5 bases; J trimming: 5 bases; junction bases outside the gene matches: 7. CDR3 bases: TGTGCCAGCAGTACCACGACAGGGATAGATACGCAGTATTTT. This encodes CASSTTTGIDTQYF.

The chain has TRBV29-1 and TRBJ2-7; 7 bases align to TRBD1. Germline CDR1 is SQVTM and CDR2 is ANQGSEA. This CDR3 is built from 12 residues. The V segment lost 6 bases and the J segment 7 bases; nucleotides outside the gene matches: 9. DNA for the CDR3: TGCAGCGTGGCGGAACAGGGGCCGGAGCAGTACTTC. It codes for CSVAEQGPEQYF.

The genes are TRBV7-2 and TRBJ2-1; unclear D gene. This CDR3 is 14 amino acids long. The germline V gene has CDR1 SGHTA and CDR2 FQGNSA. Trimming shortened V by 1 base and J by 4 bases, and 8 bases separated the two germline ends. The DNA for the CDR3 is TGTGCCAGCAGCTTAGGGGTGAAGTACAATGAGCAGTTCTTC. Translating it yields CASSLGVKYNEQFF. Combining the CDR3 with reference TRBV7-2 and TRBJ2-1 gives the whole variable domain GAGVSQSPSNKVTEKGKDVELRCDPISGHTALYWYRQSLGQGLEFLIYFQGNSAPDKSGLPSDRFSAERTGGSVSTLTIQRTQQEDSAVYLCASSLGVKYNEQFFGPGTRLTVL.

This clonotype was observed at least ten times. The V gene is TRBV12-3 or TRBV12-4, the J gene TRBJ1-6; D not resolved. The CDR3 runs 13 residues. The V and J ends lost 3 bases and 8 bases respectively, with 8 bases between them. CDR3 in DNA: TGTGCCAGCAGTTTGGGAGGTGATTCACCCCTCCACTTT. Protein product: CASSLGGDSPLHF.

The chain combines TRBV2 with TRBJ2-1; TRBD2 matches 7 bases. The J segment lost 2 bases and the V segment lost 7 bases, leaving 5 bases of the junction unmatched. CDR1 is SNHLY and CDR2 is FYNNEI in the germline V gene. The CDR3 is 14 residues long. The CDR3 reads CASIRGVPYNEQFF. Written as DNA, the CDR3 is TGTGCCAGCATCCGGGGGGTACCCTACAATGAGCAGTTCTTC.

This clonotype came up a few times. V usage is TRBV6-1 and J usage is TRBJ2-1; D might be TRBD2 (6 bases). V was clipped by 5 bases and J by 6 bases, with 14 bases between them. This CDR3 contains 14 residues. Germline loops: CDR1 MNHNS, CDR2 SASEGT. The CDR3 DNA is TGTGCCAGCAGTCCCCTGACTAGGGGCAATGAGCAGTTCTTC. Translating it yields CASSPLTRGNEQFF.

Points on this clonotype: A much larger clone lies a single base off, so this may be a read error. The genes are TRBV12-3 or TRBV12-4 and TRBJ2-3, with 11 bases that match TRBD2. CDR3 length equals 14 residues. CDR3 nucleotide sequence: TGTGCCAGGAGTTATAGCGGGGGGGCTGATACGCAGTATTTT. This gives the protein CARSYSGGADTQYF.

Only a few counts were recorded for this clonotype. The gene calls are TRBV28 and TRBJ2-1, with TRBD2 as a possible D gene (6 bases). Germline CDR1 and CDR2: MDHEN and SYDVKM. Trimming removed 3 bases at V and 10 bases at J, with 13 bases between. CDR3 size: 13 residues. CDR3 DNA: TGTGCCAGCAGTTTCCCGGGACTCCCCGAGCAGTTCTTC. As protein: CASSFPGLPEQFF.

This clonotype was observed a single time. V and J are TRBV5-6 and TRBJ2-3; 7 bases fit TRBD1. V lost 4 bases and J lost 2; bases outside the gene matches: 7. Germline V lookup: CDR1 SGHDT, CDR2 YYEEEE. The CDR3 consists of 15 residues. In DNA, the CDR3 is TGTGCCAGCAGCGGAACGGGACAGTACACAGATACGCAGTATTTT. Its protein product is CASSGTGQYTDTQYF.